The 5 T cell receptor beta chains below all came from one sample that was sequenced in a study of blood T cell repertoires in COVID-19. The repertoire was sequenced with immunoSEQ multiplex PCR; TCRdb's copy has only in-frame clones and lacks some. The repertoire includes about 110,000 clones, approximately 82% of them detected once, and about 3.7% sits in the top ten. Sequenced material: peripheral blood. These receptors came from an elderly woman with acute or convalescent COVID-19.

Only a few counts were recorded for this clone. This chain links TRBV12-3 or TRBV12-4 with TRBJ2-7; 7 bases match TRBD1. The length of the CDR3 is 13 residues. V lost 6 bases, J lost 9 bases, and 11 bases stayed unmatched. The CDR3 DNA is TGTGCCAGCAGCCGTACGCGACAGGGAATGCAGTACTTC. It translates to CASSRTRQGMQYF.

V and J are TRBV12-3 or TRBV12-4 and TRBJ2-4; 9 nucleotides agree with TRBD2. The ends lost 10 bases at V and 9 bases at J; junction bases unmatched: 4. The CDR3 has 11 residues. CDR3 DNA: TGTGCCACCCTTAGCGGGGGCATTCAGTACTTC. This translates into CATLSGGIQYF.

This clone has just a few counts. This rearrangement joins TRBV12-3 or TRBV12-4 to TRBJ2-1; TRBD2 agrees at 8 bases. V was clipped by 8 bases and J by 6 bases; unmatched bases: 3. This CDR3 has 12 amino acids. CDR3 DNA: TGTGCCAGCGGAACTAGCGGCAATGAGCAGTTCTTC. Its protein is CASGTSGNEQFF.

The CDR3 reads CSVDEGYGYTF. The CDR3 DNA reads TGCAGCGTTGACGAGGGTTATGGCTACACCTTC. The chain employs TRBV29-1 and TRBJ1-2; D is ambiguous. This CDR3 spans 11 amino acids. Trimming cost V 3 bases and J 5 bases, with 7 bases left between them. CDR1 and CDR2 (germline): SQVTM, ANQGSEA.

The chain has TRBV27 and TRBJ1-2; D uncertain. V lost 1 base and J 2 bases, leaving 8 bases between the germline ends. Looked up from germline, CDR1 is MNHEY and CDR2 is SMNVEV (reference sequence). The CDR3 totals 14 residues. As DNA, the CDR3 is TGTGCCAGCAGTTTATATGGCGGAAACTATGGCTACACCTTC. Its protein is CASSLYGGNYGYTF.